This T cell receptor beta chain was profiled in a study of T-cell reconstitution after alpha-beta-depleted transplantation in children. Study findings and constraints: Where some patients showed high TCRbeta diversity at day 60, it came from recipient T cells and thymic progenitors that had survived. At around two months after transplant, the alpha-beta T cells were reportedly derived from several hundred expanded clones that came from non-depleted graft cells. T-cell numbers and diversity one year post-transplant derived largely from freshly generated T cells.

This clonotype was seen many times. Antigen: not known. Trimming took off 6 bases at V and 6 bases at J, with 17 bases between the two ends. This CDR3 comprises 15 residues. Germline V gene sequence: CDR1 SGHTA, CDR2 FQGNSA. Preparation of the TCRbeta library involved a method that used unique molecular identifiers. TCRdb reanalysed the PCR reads using MiXCR and keeps one entry per CDR3 protein. The sample has around 700,000 distinct CDR3 sequences, under 15% seen once; the top ten hold 0.79%. This sample comprised PBMCs, obtained before TCRalphabeta/CD19-depleted stem cell transplant. This TCR was sampled from a girl aged 2 to 9 with congenital amegakaryocytic thrombocytopenia, due to receive a stem cell transplant. The J gene is TRBJ2-2, the V gene TRBV7-2; D may be TRBD1 (5 bases). The CDR3 spells CASRLPQGSAGELFF. The DNA of the CDR3 is TGTGCCAGCAGACTCCCCCAGGGTTCTGCCGGGGAGCTGTTTTTT.